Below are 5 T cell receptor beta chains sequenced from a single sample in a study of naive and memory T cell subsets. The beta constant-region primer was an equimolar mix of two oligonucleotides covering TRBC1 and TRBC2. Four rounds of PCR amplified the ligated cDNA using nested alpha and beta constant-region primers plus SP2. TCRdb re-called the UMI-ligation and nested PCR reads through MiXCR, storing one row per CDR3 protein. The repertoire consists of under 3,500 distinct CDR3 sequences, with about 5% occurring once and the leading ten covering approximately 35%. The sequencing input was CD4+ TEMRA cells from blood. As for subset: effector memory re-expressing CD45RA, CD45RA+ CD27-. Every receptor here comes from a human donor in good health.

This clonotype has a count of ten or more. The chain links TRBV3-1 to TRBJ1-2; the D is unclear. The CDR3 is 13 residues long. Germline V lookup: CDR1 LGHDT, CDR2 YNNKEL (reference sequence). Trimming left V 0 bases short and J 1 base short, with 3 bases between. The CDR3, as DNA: TGTGCCAGCAGCCAAGAGGGTAACTATGGCTACACCTTC. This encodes CASSQEGNYGYTF.

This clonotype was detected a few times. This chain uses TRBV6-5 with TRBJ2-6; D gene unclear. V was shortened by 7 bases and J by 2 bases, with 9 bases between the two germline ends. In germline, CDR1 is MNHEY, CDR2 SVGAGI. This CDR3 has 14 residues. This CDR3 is CASKGVTGANVLTF. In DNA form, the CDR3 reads TGTGCCAGCAAAGGCGTTACTGGGGCCAACGTCCTGACTTTC.

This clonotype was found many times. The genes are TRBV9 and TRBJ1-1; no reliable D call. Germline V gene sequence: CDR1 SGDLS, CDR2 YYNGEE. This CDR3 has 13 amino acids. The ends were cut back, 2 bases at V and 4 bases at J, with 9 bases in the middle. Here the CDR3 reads CASSVSGITEAFF. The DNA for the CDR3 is TGTGCCAGCAGCGTTTCCGGGATCACTGAAGCTTTCTTT.

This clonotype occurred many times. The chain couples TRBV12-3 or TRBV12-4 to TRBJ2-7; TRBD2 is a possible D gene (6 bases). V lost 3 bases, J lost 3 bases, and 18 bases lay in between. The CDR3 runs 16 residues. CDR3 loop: CASSFAGSRSYYEQYF. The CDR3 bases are TGTGCCAGCAGTTTTGCCGGGAGCAGAAGCTACTACGAGCAGTACTTC.

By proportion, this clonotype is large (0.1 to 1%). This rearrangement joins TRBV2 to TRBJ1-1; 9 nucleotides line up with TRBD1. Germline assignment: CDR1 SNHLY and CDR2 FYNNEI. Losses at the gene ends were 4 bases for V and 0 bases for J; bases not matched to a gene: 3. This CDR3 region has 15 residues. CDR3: CASSVNRGLNTEAFF. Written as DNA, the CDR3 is TGTGCCAGCAGTGTAAACAGGGGGCTGAACACTGAAGCTTTCTTT.